Listed here are 28 T cell receptor beta chains from one sample, sequenced in a study of cytotoxic CD8 clonotypes in ibrutinib-treated CLL. Profiling relied on immunoSEQ multiplex PCR, and the TCRdb table lists in-frame clones only, not all of them. The table has about 72,000 clones, 80% seen once. Sequenced here: PBMCs, sampled at disease progression, from a patient treated with ibrutinib. The receptors here all came from a human donor with chronic lymphocytic leukemia.

With respect to this clone: This sample includes further DNA sequences coding for the same CDR3. The chain combines TRBV29-1 with TRBJ1-2, with TRBD1 identical over 10 bases. CDR1 and CDR2 (germline): SQVTM, ANQGSEA. The CDR3 extends over 12 amino acids. The V segment lost 4 bases and the J segment 4 bases; nucleotides outside the gene matches: 0. CDR3 amino acids: CSVGTGGYGYTF. The CDR3 DNA reads TGCAGCGTTGGGACAGGGGGCTATGGCTACACCTTC.

The J gene is TRBJ2-1, the V gene TRBV30; 7 nucleotides agree with TRBD1. The CDR3 runs to 14 residues. Germline lookup yields CDR1 GTSNPN and CDR2 SVGIG (reference sequence). Germline trimming cut 4 bases from V and 4 bases from J; bases unmatched to any gene: 7. The CDR3 reads CAWNKGQNYNEQFF. CDR3 nucleotide sequence: TGTGCCTGGAATAAGGGACAGAATTACAATGAGCAGTTCTTC. Full variable domain (missing parts from reference TRBV30 and TRBJ2-1): SQTIHQWPATLVQPVGSPLSLECTVEGTSNPNLYWYRQAAGRGLQLLFYSVGIGQISSEVPQNLSASRPQDRQFILSSKKLLLSDSGFYLCAWNKGQNYNEQFFGPGTRLTVL.

This clone was recorded once. The chain couples TRBV5-1 to TRBJ2-2, with D unclear. Trimming removed 3 bases at V and 8 bases at J, with 8 bases between. The length of the CDR3 is 12 residues. Germline assignment: CDR1 SGHRS and CDR2 YFSETQ. For the CDR3, the DNA is TGCGCCAGCAGCTGGTTGGTGGGGGAGCTGTTTTTT. Protein: CASSWLVGELFF.

The V and J genes are TRBV7-9 and TRBJ2-2, with a tentative D call TRBD2 (5 bases). Germline V gene data show CDR1 as SEHNR and CDR2 as FQNEAQ (reference sequence). The V and J ends lost 4 bases and 6 bases respectively, with 12 bases between them. This CDR3 has 14 residues. DNA of the CDR3: TGTGCCAGCAGCTCGGACTCAGACCCCGGGGAGCTGTTTTTT. It codes for CASSSDSDPGELFF.

This clone was detected only a few times. The V and J genes are TRBV5-1 and TRBJ1-4; perhaps TRBD1 as D (6 bases). The V and J ends lost 5 bases and 5 bases respectively, with 13 bases between them. Germline CDR1 is SGHRS and CDR2 is YFSETQ. The CDR3 runs 14 residues. CDR3 loop: CASRQGTENEKLFF. DNA of the CDR3: TGCGCCAGCAGGCAGGGGACGGAAAATGAAAAACTGTTTTTT.

The chain carries TRBV2 and TRBJ2-3; 9 nucleotides align to TRBD1. The CDR3 contains 14 residues. From germline, CDR1 is SNHLY and CDR2 FYNNEI. J gave up 9 bases and V 6 bases, and 10 bases lay outside the gene matches. CDR3 residues: CASRRDRATGTQYF. The CDR3, as DNA: TGTGCCAGCAGGAGGGACAGGGCTACGGGGACGCAGTATTTT.

This chain connects TRBV7-8 to TRBJ1-3; D is uncertain. The CDR3 is 16 residues long. Germline values: CDR1 SGHVS, CDR2 FQNEAQ. V lost 4 bases to trimming and J lost 0 bases, with 13 bases between them. CDR3 amino acids: CASSSFRFFSGNTIYF. The CDR3 DNA follows: TGTGCCAGCAGCTCATTTCGCTTCTTCTCTGGAAACACCATATATTTT.

V gene TRBV10-3 combines with J gene TRBJ2-1, with D possibly being TRBD1 (5 bases). In germline, CDR1 is ENHRY, CDR2 SYGVKD. V shed 9 bases and J shed 1 base, with 16 bases lying between them. CDR3 length equals 15 residues. The CDR3 DNA follows: TGTGCCATTAGGTCCCCCCCAGGGTCCTACAATGAGCAGTTCTTC. This encodes CAIRSPPGSYNEQFF.

The chain is built from TRBV6-1 and TRBJ2-5; 9 bases match TRBD2. The germline CDR1 and CDR2 sequences are MNHNS and SASEGT. The ends lost 0 bases at V and 1 base at J; junction bases unmatched: 3. The CDR3 totals 16 residues. The CDR3 bases are TGTGCCAGCAGTGAAGCGCTAGCGGGGACCCAAGAGACCCAGTACTTC. Protein sequence: CASSEALAGTQETQYF.

This chain joins TRBV5-1 and TRBJ2-1, with 9 bases identical to TRBD1. The CDR3 consists of 16 residues. Germline V lookup: CDR1 SGHRS, CDR2 YFSETQ. V trimming: 3 bases; J trimming: 7 bases; junction bases outside the gene matches: 11. CDR3 region: CASSSVPGQGGNEQFF. In DNA, the CDR3 is TGCGCCAGCAGCTCGGTACCGGGACAGGGAGGGAATGAGCAGTTCTTC.

The CDR3 nucleotides read TGTGCCTGGAGCCTAGCGGGGCCCCTCTCCTACAATGAGCAGTTCTTC. Its translation: CAWSLAGPLSYNEQFF. The rearrangement joins TRBV30 to TRBJ2-1; 9 positions match TRBD2. Germline-derived CDR1 and CDR2 are GTSNPN and SVGIG (reference sequence). This CDR3 is built from 16 residues. The J segment lost 0 bases and the V segment lost 3 bases, leaving 6 bases of the junction unmatched.

This chain links TRBV4-1 with TRBJ2-1; TRBD2 matches 13 bases. CDR1 is MGHRA, CDR2 YSYEKL, per germline. After removal of 0 bases from V and 4 bases from J, the junction contained 3 bases not matched to a gene. CDR3 size: 17 residues. The DNA of the CDR3 is TGCGCCAGCAGCCAAGAACTAGCGGGGGGGCCATACAATGAGCAGTTCTTC. Translation: CASSQELAGGPYNEQFF.

Concerning this clone itself: Additional DNA sequences in this sample encode the identical CDR3. The V gene is TRBV18, the J gene TRBJ2-7, with D unresolved. The germline gives CDR1 KGHSH, CDR2 LQKENI. Trimming removed 0 bases from V and 0 bases from J, with 3 bases in between. There are 13 residues in the CDR3. The DNA for the CDR3 is TGTGCCAGCTCACCACCATCCTCCTACGAGCAGTACTTC. Translation gives CASSPPSSYEQYF. The variable domain in full, with the rest retrieved from reference TRBV18 and TRBJ2-7, is NAGVMQNPRHLVRRRGQEARLRCSPMKGHSHVYWYRQLPEEGLKFMVYLQKENIIDESGMPKERFSAEFPKEGPSILRIQQVVRGDSAAYFCASSPPSSYEQYFGPGTRLTVT.

This clone has more than one count but fewer than ten. V usage is TRBV7-9 and J usage is TRBJ2-2, with D unresolved. V lost 5 bases, J lost 1 base, and 5 bases lay in between. The CDR3 consists of 13 residues. CDR1 is SEHNR, CDR2 FQNEAQ, per germline (reference sequence). CDR3: CASSHLNTGELFF. The CDR3 coding sequence is TGTGCCAGCAGCCATTTGAACACCGGGGAGCTGTTTTTT.

The V gene is TRBV7-3, the J gene TRBJ2-7, with 8 bases fitting TRBD2. The CDR3 sequence is 14 residues long. The J segment lost 2 bases and the V segment lost 5 bases, leaving 5 bases of the junction unmatched. Germline V CDR1 and CDR2: SGHTA, FQGTGA. The CDR3 DNA sequence: TGTGCCAGCAGCCGCGGGACTAGAGCCTACGAGCAGTACTTC. This gives the protein CASSRGTRAYEQYF.

The chain couples TRBV5-1 to TRBJ2-2; D unclear. V lost 0 bases to trimming and J lost 7 bases, with 7 bases between them. Germline V gives CDR1 SGHRS, CDR2 YFSETQ. The CDR3 spans 13 residues. The CDR3 sequence is CASSLEGIGELFF. The CDR3, as DNA: TGCGCCAGCAGCTTGGAAGGTATCGGGGAGCTGTTTTTT.

The chain couples TRBV11-1 to TRBJ1-6; 7 nucleotides agree with TRBD1. CDR3 length: 14 residues. Germline V gene lookup returns CDR1 SGHAT and CDR2 FQDESV (reference sequence). Germline trimming cut 5 bases from V and 10 bases from J; bases unmatched to any gene: 8. The CDR3: CASSQDRRNSPLHF. CDR3 sequence (DNA): TGTGCCAGCAGCCAGGACAGGAGGAACTCACCCCTCCACTTT.

The chain has TRBV10-3 and TRBJ2-3; 10 nucleotides align to TRBD2. The length of the CDR3 is 16 residues. Germline V gene lookup returns CDR1 ENHRY and CDR2 SYGVKD. The junction had 7 bases not matched to a gene; V was cut back by 7 bases and J by 0 bases. The CDR3 is CAIKGPSGSSTDTQYF. CDR3 nucleotide sequence: TGTGCCATCAAAGGCCCTAGCGGGAGTAGCACAGATACGCAGTATTTT.

This chain uses TRBV29-1 with TRBJ2-5; maybe TRBD1 (5 bases). Trimming shortened V by 1 base and J by 5 bases, and 11 bases separated the two germline ends. CDR3 length: 13 residues. CDR1 and CDR2 from the germline V gene are SQVTM and ANQGSEA. The chain's CDR3 is CSVEGRARETQYF. DNA of the CDR3: TGCAGCGTTGAAGGCAGGGCCCGTGAGACCCAGTACTTC.

This clone showed up just a few times. This sequence joins TRBV19 and TRBJ1-4; D is unresolved. V lost 7 bases to trimming and J lost 10 bases, with 10 bases between them. Germline assignment: CDR1 LNHDA and CDR2 SQIVND (reference sequence). The CDR3 extends over 11 amino acids. CDR3 in amino acids: CASTQSSKLFF. The CDR3 bases are TGTGCCAGTACACAGTCGTCAAAACTGTTTTTT.

CDR3 in amino acids: CASSLSLRSAANEKLFF. CDR3 DNA sequence: TGCGCCAGCAGCTTATCCCTGCGGAGTGCGGCTAATGAAAAACTGTTTTTT. This rearrangement joins TRBV5-1 to TRBJ1-4; D gene ambiguous. This CDR3 has 17 amino acids. V gave up 2 bases and J gave up 3 bases, with 17 bases separating them. Per germline, CDR1 SGHRS and CDR2 YFSETQ.

V gene TRBV7-2 combines with J gene TRBJ2-2, with D possibly being TRBD2 (6 bases). Germline V gene lookup returns CDR1 SGHTA and CDR2 FQGNSA. V shed 1 base and J shed 1 base, with 10 bases lying between them. The CDR3 contains 16 residues. CDR3 nucleotides: TGTGCCAGCAGCTTAGTGGTGGGAGGGAACACCGGGGAGCTGTTTTTT. Translating gives CASSLVVGGNTGELFF. The whole variable domain, filled in from reference TRBV7-2 and TRBJ2-2, reads GAGVSQSPSNKVTEKGKDVELRCDPISGHTALYWYRQSLGQGLEFLIYFQGNSAPDKSGLPSDRFSAERTGGSVSTLTIQRTQQEDSAVYLCASSLVVGGNTGELFFGEGSRLTVL.

The chain couples TRBV28 to TRBJ1-1; perhaps TRBD1 as D (5 bases). The CDR3 length is 14 residues. Germline V gene sequence: CDR1 MDHEN, CDR2 SYDVKM. Deletions cut 6 bases from V and 4 bases from J, with 15 bases between. CDR3 in amino acids: CASRTEGRGTEAFF. CDR3 nucleotides: TGTGCCAGCAGGACAGAGGGAAGGGGCACTGAAGCTTTCTTT.

This chain uses TRBV5-1 with TRBJ2-7; weak D call: TRBD2 (6 bases). Trimming removed 4 bases at V and 2 bases at J, with 16 bases between. There are 15 residues in the CDR3. CDR1 and CDR2 from the germline V gene are SGHRS and YFSETQ. CDR3 loop: CASSGGFEGTYEQYF. The CDR3 bases are TGCGCCAGCAGCGGGGGGTTTGAGGGAACCTACGAGCAGTACTTC.

The chain combines TRBV2 with TRBJ1-5, with 12 bases matching TRBD1. Per the germline V gene, CDR1 is SNHLY and CDR2 is FYNNEI. V gave up 6 bases and J gave up 5 bases; unmatched junction bases: 2. The CDR3 runs 14 residues. The CDR3 loop reads CASRGQGAYQPQHF. The CDR3 DNA reads as TGTGCCAGCAGGGGACAGGGGGCCTATCAGCCCCAGCATTTT.

This rearrangement joins TRBV9 to TRBJ2-1; D is possibly TRBD2 (5 bases). CDR1 and CDR2 from the germline V gene are SGDLS and YYNGEE. V was shortened by 0 bases and J by 5 bases, with 9 bases between the two germline ends. This CDR3 spans 14 amino acids. DNA of the CDR3: TGTGCCAGCAGCGTAGGAGGGTTTGACAATGAGCAGTTCTTC. This encodes CASSVGGFDNEQFF.

V usage is TRBV27 and J usage is TRBJ2-3; 7 bases map to TRBD2. CDR3 length: 16 residues. V trimming: 3 bases; J trimming: 1 base; junction bases outside the gene matches: 7. Germline V gene sequence: CDR1 MNHEY, CDR2 SMNVEV (reference sequence). This chain's CDR3 is CASSFFRLAGTDTQYF. The CDR3, as DNA: TGTGCCAGCAGTTTCTTCAGGCTAGCGGGCACAGATACGCAGTATTTT.

This clone was observed a single time. The V and J genes are TRBV9 and TRBJ2-2; 7 bases align to TRBD2. Germline assignment: CDR1 SGDLS and CDR2 YYNGEE. V shed 2 bases, J shed 4 bases, and the junction held 8 bases outside the gene matches. The CDR3 consists of 16 residues. CDR3 residues: CASSVNLAASTGELFF. CDR3 coding DNA: TGTGCCAGCAGCGTTAACCTAGCGGCCTCCACCGGGGAGCTGTTTTTT.